Presented here are 9 T cell receptor beta chains from one specimen sequenced in a study of blood T cell repertoires in COVID-19 (dated by TCRdb to 2020 to 2022). Libraries came from the immunoSEQ multiplex PCR assay. Here the immuneACCESS table is served through TCRdb, limited to in-frame sequences with V and J called. Missing clones are a known gap in these copies; in checked studies unresolved V genes cover under half, and the rest lacks a known reason. Recorded for this sample are over 200,000 clones; around 86% of them occurred a single time. The top ten clones comprise approximately 9.8% of the sample. The sample comprised peripheral blood. The receptor source for this set is a man in his forties or fifties who had recovered from COVID-19.

There are a few counts of this clone. This rearrangement joins TRBV15 to TRBJ2-1; 12 bases are a match to TRBD1. The CDR3 loop spans 15 amino acids. CDR1 and CDR2 from the germline V gene are LNHNV and YYDKDF (reference sequence). V shed 2 bases and J 10 bases; nucleotides not matched to a gene: 6. The CDR3: CATSRPGQGAREQFF. CDR3 coding DNA: TGTGCCACCAGCAGACCGGGACAGGGGGCGAGGGAGCAGTTCTTC.

This chain joins TRBV7-9 and TRBJ2-1; maybe TRBD1 (6 bases). The CDR3 is made up of 16 amino acids. V dropped 5 bases and J dropped 3 bases, with 17 bases sitting between them. Germline values: CDR1 SEHNR, CDR2 FQNEAQ (reference sequence). CDR3 in DNA: TGTGCCAGCAGCGGAGAACAGGGCGGCGGCTACAATGAGCAGTTCTTC. Encoded protein: CASSGEQGGGYNEQFF.

This chain joins TRBV3-1 (or the pseudogene TRBV3-2) and TRBJ2-1, with TRBD2 matching 11 bases. J lost 5 bases, V lost 2 bases, and 14 bases had no gene match. The CDR3 is 19 residues long. Per germline, CDR1 LGHDT and CDR2 YNNKEL (reference sequence). The CDR3 DNA follows: TGTGCCAGCAGCCAATGGGCTAGCGGGGGGCCAAACGTCGACAATGAGCAGTTCTTC. It is translated as CASSQWASGGPNVDNEQFF.

The chain combines TRBV5-1 with TRBJ1-4; 10 nucleotides agree with TRBD1. This CDR3 has 16 residues. With 2 bases clipped from V and 7 bases from J, the junction kept 8 bases outside the gene matches. Germline loops: CDR1 SGHRS, CDR2 YFSETQ. The DNA for the CDR3 is TGCGCCAGCAGCTTTACTCTGGGACAGGGGTTTGAAAAACTGTTTTTT. Its translation is CASSFTLGQGFEKLFF.

The chain combines TRBV5-1 with TRBJ1-4; 8 bases match TRBD1. The CDR3 is 14 amino acids. Per the germline V gene, CDR1 is SGHRS and CDR2 is YFSETQ. V gave up 4 bases and J gave up 8 bases; unmatched junction bases: 7. The CDR3 DNA is TGCGCCAGCAGCCTGACAGGGGCCCGGGAAAAACTGTTTTTT. It encodes CASSLTGAREKLFF.

This clone came up once. The J gene is TRBJ1-1, the V gene TRBV5-1; D is uncertain. From germline, CDR1 is SGHRS and CDR2 YFSETQ. The V end lost 5 bases, the J end lost 3 bases, and 14 bases lay between the germline ends. The CDR3 totals 14 residues. This chain's CDR3 is CASSQDPGDTEAFF. CDR3 coding DNA: TGCGCCAGCAGTCAGGACCCCGGGGACACTGAAGCTTTCTTT.

Worth noting for this clone: The same CDR3 arises from other DNA sequences in this sample as well. The V gene is TRBV5-1, the J gene TRBJ2-7; tentative D call: TRBD2 (5 bases). CDR3 size: 14 residues. Trimming cost V 4 bases and J 0 bases, with 11 bases left between them. Germline CDR1 is SGHRS and CDR2 is YFSETQ. CDR3 coding DNA: TGCGCCAGCAGCGGCTCGGGGAGCTCCTACGAGCAGTACTTC. Residues: CASSGSGSSYEQYF.

The chain uses TRBV3-1 (or the pseudogene TRBV3-2) and TRBJ2-5; 13 nucleotides agree with TRBD2. Trimming took 0 bases from V and 4 from J; bases not matched to a gene: 11. From germline, CDR1 is LGHDT and CDR2 YNNKEL (reference sequence). The CDR3 is 19 amino acids. CDR3 bases: TGTGCCAGCAGCCAAGATGGCCCACTAGCGGGGGGGCCGAGAGAGACCCAGTACTTC. This sequence encodes CASSQDGPLAGGPRETQYF.

This chain connects TRBV5-4 to TRBJ2-3; 8 positions match TRBD2. Losses at the gene ends were 0 bases for V and 2 bases for J; bases not matched to a gene: 8. CDR3 length: 17 amino acids. Germline CDR1 and CDR2: SGHNT and YYREEE (reference sequence). For the CDR3, the DNA is TGTGCCAGCAGCTTGGCGGGAGGGCGGGGGCTCACAGATACGCAGTATTTT. Its translation: CASSLAGGRGLTDTQYF.